This is a list of T cell receptor beta chains from one sample in a study of cytomegalovirus exposure and HLA in healthy donors. Clones were read by immunoSEQ multiplex PCR, and TCRdb kept only the in-frame ones, dropping some. Found here are about 130,000 clones, roughly 79% of them singletons; the top ten hold approximately 1.7%. The sample was PBMCs. These receptors were taken from a woman aged 45-60 years in good health and CMV-seronegative. Both conserved end residues are part of each CDR3. The D gene is left open where the match is weak. Clone size is shown for a subset of rows, as once, few, many or a class of expanded clone.

TRBV10-3,.,TRBD1,TRBJ2-2,TGTGCCACCGGACAGGGCACCACCGGGGAGCTGTTTTTT,CATGQGTTGELFF
TRBV4-2,.,.,TRBJ2-3,TGTGCCAGCAGCCCTCCGGGAGACCAAACGCATACGCAGTATTTT,CASSPPGDQTHTQYF
TRBV28,.,.,TRBJ2-1,TGTGCCAGCAGTTTACGGGGCGGGGCCCAGTTCTTC,CASSLRGGAQFF
TRBV11-2,.,.,TRBJ1-1,TGTGCCAGCAGCCTGATGGGTGGATCGGGCACTGAAGCTTTCTTT,CASSLMGGSGTEAFF
TRBV11-2,.,.,TRBJ2-1,TGTGCCAGCAGCTTAGCGGTCCGCGGGTTAGGGTACAATGAGCAGTTCTTC,CASSLAVRGLGYNEQFF
TRBV7-2,.,.,TRBJ2-5,TGTGCCAGCAGCCCCCCACGGGGAGAGACCCAGTACTTC,CASSPPRGETQYF
TRBV11-3,few,TRBD1,TRBJ1-1,TGTGCCAGCAGCTTAGACGACAGGGGGGACACTGAAGCTTTCTTT,CASSLDDRGDTEAFF
TRBV29-1,.,.,TRBJ1-1,TGCAGCGTTGCGCTCGCGAACCCTGAAGCTTTCTTT,CSVALANPEAFF
TRBV7-2,.,TRBD2,TRBJ2-3,TGTGCCAGCAGCTTAGATCGAGCGGGAGACCGAGCGCAGTATTTT,CASSLDRAGDRAQYF
TRBV19,once,.,TRBJ2-5,TGTGCCAGTAGTATACTACGGACTACTCAAGAGACCCAGTACTTC,CASSILRTTQETQYF
TRBV7-2,once,TRBD1,TRBJ1-4,TGTGCCAGCAGCCCGACAGGGGTAGGGGAAAAACTGTTTTTT,CASSPTGVGEKLFF
TRBV4-3,.,.,TRBJ2-3,TGCGCCAGCAGCCAAGATCACCGGGGCACAGATACGCAGTATTTT,CASSQDHRGTDTQYF
TRBV6-5,.,TRBD1,TRBJ1-2,TGTGCCAGCAGTAAAAATCGGGACAGTAACTATGGCTACACCTTC,CASSKNRDSNYGYTF
TRBV6-5,few,TRBD1,TRBJ1-1,TGTGCCAGCAGTTACAAGGGGGCAAAGAACACTGAAGCTTTCTTT,CASSYKGAKNTEAFF
TRBV5-4,.,.,TRBJ2-5,TGTGCCAGCAGCTTGGATCGCCCTAGGGGGGAGACCCAGTACTTC,CASSLDRPRGETQYF
TRBV30,.,.,TRBJ2-7,TGTGCCTGGAGTGTAGGAGGGGCCTTGGTCGAGCAGTACTTC,CAWSVGGALVEQYF
TRBV7-2,.,.,TRBJ1-1,TGTGCCAGCAGCTTAGTACAGGCGGCCGACACTGAAGCTTTCTTT,CASSLVQAADTEAFF
TRBV30,.,.,TRBJ2-2,TGTGCCTGGATCGGGTTATCGGCCGCGGGCACCGGGGAGCTGTTTTTT,CAWIGLSAAGTGELFF
TRBV30,.,TRBD1,TRBJ1-5,TGTGCCTGGAGTCCTCTGGACAGGGGAATCAATCAGCCCCAGCATTTT,CAWSPLDRGINQPQHF
TRBV7-2,.,TRBD2,TRBJ2-1,TGTGCCACCGCCGGGAGGGGGAGCTCCTACAATGAGCAGTTCTTC,CATAGRGSSYNEQFF
TRBV6-5,.,TRBD1,TRBJ1-2,TGTGCCAGCAGTTACCTCATAGGACAGGGTGGCTATGGCTACACCTTC,CASSYLIGQGGYGYTF
TRBV2,few,.,TRBJ2-1,TGTGCCAGCAGTGAACGTCTAGGGGGAGGGTTCTACAATGAGCAGTTCTTC,CASSERLGGGFYNEQFF
TRBV28,.,TRBD2,TRBJ2-2,TGTGCCAGCAGTTTACGACTAGCGATCAACACCGGGGAGCTGTTTTTT,CASSLRLAINTGELFF
TRBV19,.,.,TRBJ1-1,TGTGCCAGTAGTACCGTTCAACAGGGTAACACTGAAGCTTTCTTT,CASSTVQQGNTEAFF
TRBV15,.,TRBD1,TRBJ1-5,TGTGCCACCAGCAGAGAGGACAGGAGCCAGCCCCAGCATTTT,CATSREDRSQPQHF
TRBV29-1,.,.,TRBJ2-3,TGCAGCGTTGAAGGACAGGTGCCAGATACGCAGTATTTT,CSVEGQVPDTQYF